The entry below describes one T cell receptor beta chain. Its antigen is undetermined. The repertoire was sequenced with immunoSEQ multiplex PCR; TCRdb's copy has only in-frame clones and lacks some. The sample includes 20,000 to 25,000 clones, about four fifths of them seen just once. The CDR3 covers 15 residues. The sample originates from a study of STAT5B mutations in CD4+ large granular lymphocyte leukemia. Study-wide results and limits: Without putative leukemic clones, patient CD4-sorted repertoires remained more clonal than healthy CD4+ repertoires.

The gene calls are TRBV21-1 and TRBJ1-1; TRBD1 is taken as the D call from the table, unchecked against the DNA. TRBV21-1 has pseudogene status. Sequencing was carried out using CD4+ T cells from blood buffy coats. The receptor was isolated from a human donor in good health. The CDR3 DNA reads as TGTGCCAGCAGCAGCGATACCACAGGGCCAGGTGAAGCTTTCTTT. Its translation is CASSSDTTGPGEAFF.